This passage covers 27 T cell receptor beta chains from one sample sequenced in a study of cytomegalovirus exposure and HLA in healthy donors. The PCR was carried out with 60 Vbeta primers and 13 Jbeta primers. Some clones are missing from TCRdb's copy, which holds only in-frame ones; the method was immunoSEQ multiplex PCR. The sample has about 240,000 clones; about 81% are singletons. Sequenced material: PBMCs. The receptors come from a woman in her fifties or sixties in good health and CMV-seropositive.

The V call is TRBV7-9, the J call TRBJ2-1; the D gene is possibly TRBD2 (5 bases). V was shortened by 5 bases and J by 4 bases, with 21 bases between the two germline ends. From germline, CDR1 is SEHNR and CDR2 FQNEAQ (reference sequence). The CDR3 is 17 residues long. CDR3 DNA sequence: TGTGCCAGCAGCCCGTTGGGTCGGTCTAGCAGGTACAATGAGCAGTTCTTC. Its translation: CASSPLGRSSRYNEQFF.

The chain joins TRBV14 to TRBJ2-7; TRBD1 aligns across 10 bases. With 7 bases clipped from V and 5 bases from J, the junction kept 8 bases outside the gene matches. The CDR3 runs to 14 residues. CDR1 SGHDN and CDR2 FVKESK come from the germline V gene. The CDR3 sequence: CASNRGTGEHEQYF. The CDR3 nucleotides are TGTGCCAGCAACAGGGGGACAGGGGAGCACGAGCAGTACTTC.

The gene calls are TRBV5-1 and TRBJ2-2, with a weak D call TRBD1 (6 bases). The V gene lost 4 bases and the J gene lost 1 base, with 17 bases spanning the gap. The CDR3 contains 17 residues. Germline V gene data show CDR1 as SGHRS and CDR2 as YFSETQ. The CDR3, as DNA: TGCGCCAGCAGCCCGGAAATTGGCAGGGGGAACACCGGGGAGCTGTTTTTT. Protein product: CASSPEIGRGNTGELFF.

The CDR3 bases are TGTGCCAGCAGCTTAGAAGCGGGGGCGGGAGTGGTAAGCACAGATACGCAGTATTTT. Residues: CASSLEAGAGVVSTDTQYF. V usage is TRBV13 and J usage is TRBJ2-3, with 8 bases lining up with TRBD2. CDR3 length: 19 residues. The ends lost 1 base at V and 0 bases at J; junction bases unmatched: 12. CDR1 is PRHDT and CDR2 is FYEKMQ in the germline V gene (reference sequence).

There are a few counts of this clone. This rearrangement joins TRBV7-3 to TRBJ2-2, with D possibly being TRBD1 (5 bases). V shed 2 bases and J shed 5 bases, with 12 bases lying between them. Per germline, CDR1 SGHTA and CDR2 FQGTGA. The CDR3 has 15 residues. The CDR3 region is CASSLQGTPTGELFF. The DNA of the CDR3 is TGTGCCAGCAGCTTACAGGGAACCCCAACCGGGGAGCTGTTTTTT.

The chain is built from TRBV10-3 and TRBJ1-2, with D possibly TRBD1 on 6 matching bases. The V end lost 4 bases, the J end lost 5 bases, and 11 bases lay between the germline ends. Germline values: CDR1 ENHRY, CDR2 SYGVKD. The CDR3 covers 13 residues. CDR3 in amino acids: CAISVAQGYGYTF. Here the CDR3 DNA reads TGTGCCATCAGTGTCGCACAGGGTTATGGCTACACCTTC.

This rearrangement joins TRBV5-4 to TRBJ1-4; TRBD1 matches at 7 bases. This CDR3 comprises 15 residues. Germline CDR1 reads SGHNT; CDR2 reads YYREEE (reference sequence). Unmatched junction bases numbered 8, after V lost 3 bases and J lost 6 bases. DNA of the CDR3: TGTGCCAGCAGCTGGGAGACAGGGAAGGATGAAAAACTGTTTTTT. It is translated as CASSWETGKDEKLFF.

This chain joins TRBV4-1 and TRBJ2-3; D is possibly TRBD2 (5 bases). The CDR3 extends over 15 amino acids. Trimming stripped 0 bases from V and 3 bases from J, with 10 bases between. Germline values: CDR1 MGHRA, CDR2 YSYEKL. The CDR3 sequence is CASSQDLAKTDTQYF. The CDR3 bases are TGCGCCAGCAGCCAAGATCTAGCCAAAACAGATACGCAGTATTTT.

A word on this clone: Other nucleotide sequences from this sample produce the same CDR3. J is TRBJ1-2 and V is TRBV5-4, with D possibly TRBD1 on 5 matching bases. Germline assignment: CDR1 SGHNT and CDR2 YYREEE (reference sequence). V lost 5 bases and J lost 5, with 13 bases in between. The CDR3 contains 13 residues. The CDR3 loop reads CASRRLGGYGYTF. CDR3 DNA sequence: TGTGCCAGCAGACGCTTGGGGGGTTATGGCTACACCTTC.

This clone was picked up a small number of times. The chain is built from TRBV7-2 and TRBJ2-1; maybe TRBD1 (6 bases). The V and J ends lost 1 base and 12 bases respectively, with 10 bases between them. Germline lookup yields CDR1 SGHTA and CDR2 FQGNSA. This CDR3 region has 12 residues. The chain's CDR3 is CASSLGVGGQFF. CDR3 DNA sequence: TGTGCCAGCAGCTTAGGGGTAGGGGGGCAGTTCTTC. The variable domain in full, completed from reference TRBV7-2 and TRBJ2-1, reads GAGVSQSPSNKVTEKGKDVELRCDPISGHTALYWYRQSLGQGLEFLIYFQGNSAPDKSGLPSDRFSAERTGGSVSTLTIQRTQQEDSAVYLCASSLGVGGQFFGPGTRLTVL.

V gene TRBV7-9 combines with J gene TRBJ1-3; 7 positions match TRBD1. V shed 5 bases, J shed 3 bases, and the junction held 1 base outside the gene matches. The germline V gene encodes CDR1 SEHNR and CDR2 FQNEAQ (reference sequence). CDR3 length equals 13 residues. CDR3 DNA sequence: TGTGCCAGCAGCCGGGACAGTGGAAACACCATATATTTT. It translates to CASSRDSGNTIYF. Complete variable domain (other parts from reference TRBV7-9 and TRBJ1-3): DTGVSQNPRHKITKRGQNVTFRCDPISEHNRLYWYRQTLGQGPEFLTYFQNEAQLEKSRLLSDRFSAERPKGSFSTLEIQRTEQGDSAMYLCASSRDSGNTIYFGEGSWLTVV.

The V and J genes are TRBV30 and TRBJ1-1; D may be TRBD1 (6 bases). The V end was cut by 7 bases, the J end by 4 bases, with 22 bases between. The CDR3 runs 15 residues. The germline V gene encodes CDR1 GTSNPN and CDR2 SVGIG (reference sequence). The CDR3 DNA is TGTGCCTTCCCCCTCTACAATACAGGGTTCACTGAAGCTTTCTTT. This gives the protein CAFPLYNTGFTEAFF.

This clone was detected a few times. V is TRBV4-1 and J is TRBJ2-7, with 7 bases matching TRBD2. This CDR3 has 14 residues. Trimming removed 2 bases from V and 2 bases from J; junction bases left unmatched: 3. CDR1 is MGHRA and CDR2 is YSYEKL in the germline V gene. CDR3 in amino acids: CASSQPGTTYEQYF. In DNA, the CDR3 is TGCGCCAGCAGCCAACCTGGGACTACCTACGAGCAGTACTTC.

This chain connects TRBV27 to TRBJ2-5; D remains ambiguous. The germline V gene encodes CDR1 MNHEY and CDR2 SMNVEV (reference sequence). V gave up 6 bases and J gave up 3 bases, with 17 bases separating them. This CDR3 has 15 amino acids. The CDR3: CASRIEAARKETQYF. As DNA, the CDR3 is TGTGCCAGCAGAATAGAAGCCGCTAGGAAAGAGACCCAGTACTTC.

As concerns this clone: The identical CDR3 is also encoded by other nucleotide sequences in the sample. V and J are TRBV29-1 and TRBJ2-7; the D is unclear. V lost 4 bases and J 4 bases, leaving 11 bases between the germline ends. The germline V gene encodes CDR1 SQVTM and CDR2 ANQGSEA. CDR3 length equals 12 residues. The CDR3 region is CSVGAGSYEQYF. CDR3 nucleotides: TGCAGCGTTGGGGCAGGTTCTTACGAGCAGTACTTC.

The chain joins TRBV5-4 to TRBJ2-7, with D possibly matching TRBD2 (5 bases). The V and J ends lost 1 base and 5 bases respectively, with 10 bases between them. Germline loops: CDR1 SGHNT, CDR2 YYREEE (reference sequence). The CDR3 has 13 amino acids. CDR3 nucleotide sequence: TGTGCCAGCAGCTTGAGTGGGCGGGACGAGCAGTACTTC. Translated, it gives CASSLSGRDEQYF.

The chain uses TRBV4-2 and TRBJ2-1; 13 nucleotides agree with TRBD2. Germline values: CDR1 LGHNA, CDR2 YNFKEQ. Germline trimming cut 4 bases from V and 7 bases from J; bases unmatched to any gene: 4. This CDR3 has 15 residues. For the CDR3, the DNA is TGTGCCAGCAGCCGGACTAGCGGGAGTCAGAATGAGCAGTTCTTC. Its translation is CASSRTSGSQNEQFF.

The chain joins TRBV5-1 to TRBJ1-4, with TRBD1 matching 8 bases. Germline CDR1 reads SGHRS; CDR2 reads YFSETQ. The CDR3 totals 17 residues. The J segment lost 0 bases and the V segment lost 0 bases, leaving 4 bases of the junction unmatched. The CDR3 nucleotides are TGCGCCAGCAGCTTGGGACAGGGGACTACAACTAATGAAAAACTGTTTTTT. Protein: CASSLGQGTTTNEKLFF.

The rearrangement links TRBV7-9 to TRBJ2-7, with 11 bases fitting TRBD2. CDR3 length equals 18 residues. The germline CDR1 and CDR2 sequences are SEHNR and FQNEAQ (reference sequence). The trim removed 5 bases at V and 0 bases at J, leaving 12 bases unmatched. CDR3 region: CASSALAGGISISYEQYF. CDR3 sequence (DNA): TGTGCCAGCAGCGCGCTAGCGGGAGGAATTTCTATCTCCTACGAGCAGTACTTC.

The chain has TRBV28 and TRBJ2-3, with D perhaps TRBD1 (5 bases). The CDR3 runs to 14 residues. Trimming left V 6 bases short and J 2 bases short, with 12 bases between. Germline V gives CDR1 MDHEN, CDR2 SYDVKM. For the CDR3, the DNA is TGTGCCAGCAGCATACAGGTGAACACAGATACGCAGTATTTT. Its protein is CASSIQVNTDTQYF.

The chain couples TRBV6-1 to TRBJ2-1; weak D call: TRBD2 (5 bases). Germline V gene sequence: CDR1 MNHNS, CDR2 SASEGT. Trimming cost V 7 bases and J 5 bases, with 12 bases left between them. CDR3 length: 13 amino acids. CDR3 in amino acids: CASIWGADNEQFF. In DNA, the CDR3 is TGTGCCAGCATTTGGGGAGCAGACAATGAGCAGTTCTTC.

The V gene is TRBV9, the J gene TRBJ2-1; 8 nucleotides match TRBD2. The germline gives CDR1 SGDLS, CDR2 YYNGEE. The length of the CDR3 is 13 residues. V was clipped by 2 bases and J by 8 bases; unmatched bases: 3. CDR3 residues: CASSVQREHEQFF. As DNA, the CDR3 is TGTGCCAGCAGCGTCCAGCGGGAGCATGAGCAGTTCTTC.

The CDR3 bases are TGTGCCAGCAGTTTACAAGCGGGAGGACAAGATACGCAGTATTTT. Its translation: CASSLQAGGQDTQYF. The chain combines TRBV28 with TRBJ2-3, with 9 positions matching TRBD2. Germline V gene data show CDR1 as MDHEN and CDR2 as SYDVKM. The CDR3 covers 15 residues. Unmatched junction bases numbered 5, after V lost 2 bases and J lost 5 bases.

V usage is TRBV27 and J usage is TRBJ1-6; D gene ambiguous. The CDR3 totals 13 residues. V lost 3 bases and J 12 bases, leaving 12 bases between the germline ends. In germline, CDR1 is MNHEY, CDR2 SMNVEV (reference sequence). The CDR3 protein is CASSFRGDVPLHF. CDR3 in DNA: TGTGCCAGCAGTTTCCGAGGCGATGTACCCCTCCACTTT.

V is TRBV10-3 and J is TRBJ1-3; D not resolved. V gave up 2 bases and J gave up 3 bases, with 11 bases separating them. The CDR3 has 15 amino acids. From germline, CDR1 is ENHRY and CDR2 SYGVKD. CDR3 region: CAISEDKTYGNTIYF. The CDR3 region has the DNA TGTGCCATCAGTGAGGACAAGACGTATGGAAACACCATATATTTT.

This clone was observed once. CDR3 in DNA: TGCGCCAGCAGCTGGGGGGACAGGGGAGATACAGATACGCAGTATTTT. Translated, it gives CASSWGDRGDTDTQYF. This chain joins TRBV5-1 and TRBJ2-3, with TRBD1 matching 10 bases. V was pared by 3 bases and J by 3 bases, with 7 bases of the junction left unmatched. CDR3 length: 16 amino acids. Per the germline V gene, CDR1 is SGHRS and CDR2 is YFSETQ.

This chain links TRBV9 with TRBJ1-6; 8 bases match TRBD1. The CDR3 runs to 14 residues. J gave up 10 bases and V 4 bases, and 7 bases lay outside the gene matches. CDR1 SGDLS and CDR2 YYNGEE come from the germline V gene. In nucleotides, the CDR3 is TGTGCCAGCAGCCAAGGACAGGGTTGGTCACCCCTCCACTTT. It yields the protein CASSQGQGWSPLHF. The whole variable domain, filled in from reference TRBV9 and TRBJ1-6, reads DSGVTQTPKHLITATGQRVTLRCSPRSGDLSVYWYQQSLDQGLQFLIQYYNGEERAKGNILERFSAQQFPDLHSELNLSSLELGDSALYFCASSQGQGWSPLHFGNGTRLTVT.